This TCR beta chain stems from a study of OX40 agonist ivuxolimab in advanced cancers. Study-level information: With a range of about 20 to 79, age averaged roughly 60 years, and about 82% were male.

Baseline, cycle 4 day 1, and cycle 7 day 1 were the blood sampling points. This clone has only one observation. What it recognizes is unknown. The study, taken as a whole, reports: No determination was made of the antigen specificity of the expanded peripheral T cells. Clones of CD4+ and CD8+ blood T cells grew by week 6 at doses of 0.1 to 3.0 mg/kg.

With 4 bases removed from V and 5 bases from J, the gap between germline ends came to 13 bases. Germline-derived CDR1 and CDR2 are MDHEN and SYDVKM. CDR3 size: 14 residues. The table came from immunoSEQ multiplex PCR; TCRdb's copy has only in-frame clones and leaves some out. Here the sample spans 100,000 to 110,000 clones, 75% to 95% being singletons. The sequenced sample was CD4+ or CD8+ T cells sorted from blood, obtained in a trial of the OX40 agonist ivuxolimab. This TCR was recovered from an adult with an advanced solid tumor such as melanoma, head and neck, liver or kidney cancer. The chain has TRBV28 and TRBJ2-3; tentative D call: TRBD1 (8 bases). The CDR3 DNA is TGTGCCAGCAGTTCAACAGGGGGGGTAGATACGCAGTATTTT. Its protein is CASSSTGGVDTQYF.